Following are 28 T cell receptor beta chains from one sample sequenced in a study of Graves' ophthalmopathy and Graves' hyperthyroidism. The authors amplified TCR beta CDR3 regions from RNA transcripts. First-round RT-PCR relied on HTBI primers, and a second-round multiplex PCR came next. TCRdb reprocessed the multiplex PCR reads with MiXCR, giving one entry per CDR3 protein. Of about 740,000 distinct CDR3 sequences in the sample, around 40% are singletons; the top ten hold 40% to 55%. Sequencing input: peripheral blood. These receptors all stem from an adult man with Graves' ophthalmopathy.

A word on this clonotype: One end of the junction varies from germline; a read error may be responsible. This rearrangement joins TRBV25-1 to TRBJ2-2; D may be TRBD2 (5 bases). The V gene's germline CDR1 is MGHDK and CDR2 SYGVNS. There are 13 residues in the CDR3. This CDR3 is CASSLSPDGEPFF. The CDR3 DNA sequence: TGCGCCAGCAGCTTGTCCCCGGACGGGGAGCCGTTTTTT.

The CDR3 DNA reads TGTGCCAGCAGTTACTCGCCGGGACTAGCGGGAGCTTCCGAGCAGTACTTC. This encodes CASSYSPGLAGASEQYF. The chain has TRBV6-2 or TRBV6-3 and TRBJ2-7; 14 positions agree with TRBD2. The CDR3 runs to 17 residues. Trimming removed 0 bases from V and 6 bases from J; junction bases left unmatched: 7. Looked up from germline, CDR1 is MNHEY and CDR2 is SVGEGT.

This clonotype was counted a single time. V usage is TRBV7-9 and J usage is TRBJ1-2, with D tentatively TRBD1 (5 bases). Germline CDR1 SEHNR, CDR2 FQNEAQ (reference sequence). The germline V and J ends were trimmed by 6 bases and 2 bases, with 10 bases remaining between them. This CDR3 region has 13 residues. As DNA, the CDR3 is TGTGCCAGCAGTGGTGACAGCAACTATGGCTACACCTTC. As protein: CASSGDSNYGYTF.

A word on this clonotype: Since a much larger clone is just one base distant, this may be a read error. The chain is built from TRBV25-1 and TRBJ2-5, with TRBD1 matching over 8 bases. Germline-derived CDR1 and CDR2 are MGHDK and SYGVNS. With 6 bases clipped from V and 2 bases from J, the junction kept 8 bases outside the gene matches. The CDR3 extends over 15 amino acids. CDR3 DNA: TGTGCCAGCAGGGAAAACAGGGGGGAACAAGAGACCCAGTACTTC. Translated: CASRENRGEQETQYF.

This clonotype was found many times. The chain has TRBV7-9 and TRBJ1-3, with a possible D match to TRBD1 (6 bases). Germline CDR1 reads SEHNR; CDR2 reads FQNEAQ (reference sequence). Trimming cost V 5 bases and J 4 bases, with 18 bases left between them. This CDR3 region has 16 residues. CDR3 residues: CASSQRQETTGNTIYF. In DNA, the CDR3 is TGTGCCAGCAGCCAACGACAGGAGACGACAGGAAACACCATATATTTT. The variable domain in full, with the rest retrieved from reference TRBV7-9 and TRBJ1-3, is DTGVSQNPRHKITKRGQNVTFRCDPISEHNRLYWYRQTLGQGPEFLTYFQNEAQLEKSRLLSDRFSAERPKGSFSTLEIQRTEQGDSAMYLCASSQRQETTGNTIYFGEGSWLTVV.

At least ten counts were recorded for this clonotype. The chain uses TRBV20-1 and TRBJ1-6; D call uncertain. Trimming stripped 0 bases from V and 10 bases from J, with 13 bases between. CDR1 DFQATT and CDR2 SNEGSKA come from the germline V gene (reference sequence). This CDR3 has 14 amino acids. Written as DNA, the CDR3 is TGCAGTGCTAGAGATCAACCGGGGAGGTCACCCCTCCACTTT. The encoded protein is CSARDQPGRSPLHF.

This clonotype showed up many times. The chain is built from TRBV28 and TRBJ2-7, with 8 positions matching TRBD2. Germline trimming cut 3 bases from V and 3 bases from J; bases unmatched to any gene: 4. Germline values: CDR1 MDHEN, CDR2 SYDVKM. The CDR3 has 14 residues. This CDR3 reads CASSFASGHYEQYF. The CDR3 DNA reads as TGTGCCAGCAGTTTTGCTAGCGGGCACTACGAGCAGTACTTC.

This clonotype was recorded a few times. For the CDR3, the DNA is TGTGCCAGCAGCTTGGCGGCTAGCGCCACCGGGGAGCTGTTTTTT. As protein: CASSLAASATGELFF. This sequence joins TRBV7-9 and TRBJ2-2; a weak D match, TRBD2 (6 bases). With 3 bases removed from V and 4 bases from J, the gap between germline ends came to 12 bases. Per the germline V gene, CDR1 is SEHNR and CDR2 is FQNEAQ (reference sequence). This CDR3 region has 15 residues.

The V gene is TRBV7-2, the J gene TRBJ1-6, with 7 nucleotides matching TRBD1. After removal of 5 bases from V and 0 bases from J, the junction contained 10 bases not matched to a gene. Germline V gene lookup returns CDR1 SGHTA and CDR2 FQGNSA. There are 18 residues in the CDR3. In nucleotides, the CDR3 is TGTGCCAGCAGCCGAAAACAACAGGGGAGCTCCTATAATTCACCCCTCCACTTT. This sequence encodes CASSRKQQGSSYNSPLHF.

The chain combines TRBV20-1 with TRBJ2-7; D possibly matches TRBD1 or TRBD2 (6 bases each). Deletions cut 1 base from V and 5 bases from J, with 15 bases between. The CDR3 length is 14 residues. Germline V gene sequence: CDR1 DFQATT, CDR2 SNEGSKA (reference sequence). CDR3 DNA sequence: TGCAGTGCTAGAGTATGGGGGGCAAGGAACGAGCAGTACTTC. Amino acid sequence: CSARVWGARNEQYF.

This clonotype was counted between two and nine times. V is TRBV20-1 and J is TRBJ1-5, with D uncertain. Germline V gives CDR1 DFQATT, CDR2 SNEGSKA (reference sequence). The CDR3 is 16 amino acids. Between the trimmed V and J ends, which lost 0 bases and 1 base, there was a span of 13 bases. CDR3 DNA sequence: TGCAGTGCTAGAGATCCCTCTGGGCAAAGCAATCAGCCCCAGCATTTT. It encodes CSARDPSGQSNQPQHF.

J is TRBJ2-3 and V is TRBV19; 15 bases fit TRBD2. There are 16 residues in the CDR3. The J segment lost 3 bases and the V segment lost 7 bases, leaving 5 bases of the junction unmatched. The germline V gene encodes CDR1 LNHDA and CDR2 SQIVND (reference sequence). The CDR3 coding sequence is TGTGCCAGTAACCCAGGACTAGCGGGAGGGACAGATACGCAGTATTTT. This gives the protein CASNPGLAGGTDTQYF.

The chain recombines TRBV10-3 with TRBJ1-1; D not certain. This CDR3 has 14 amino acids. Trimming shortened V by 5 bases and J by 1 base, and 11 bases separated the two germline ends. Germline CDR1 and CDR2: ENHRY and SYGVKD. The CDR3 protein is CAISYLGENTEAFF. Here the CDR3 DNA reads TGTGCCATCAGTTACCTCGGGGAGAACACTGAAGCTTTCTTT.

This clonotype appeared once. The chain uses TRBV5-1 and TRBJ1-2, with 8 bases lining up with TRBD1. The J segment lost 4 bases and the V segment lost 4 bases, leaving 6 bases of the junction unmatched. Germline CDR1 and CDR2: SGHRS and YFSETQ. There are 14 residues in the CDR3. The CDR3 DNA reads TGCGCCAGCAGCAATGGACAGGGATTCTATGGCTACACCTTC. Translation gives CASSNGQGFYGYTF. Supplemented by reference TRBV5-1 and TRBJ1-2, the full variable domain reads KAGVTQTPRYLIKTRGQQVTLSCSPISGHRSVSWYQQTPGQGLQFLFEYFSETQRNKGNFPGRFSGRQFSNSRSEMNVSTLELGDSALYLCASSNGQGFYGYTFGSGTRLTVV.

The chain couples TRBV10-3 to TRBJ1-4; D is ambiguous. This CDR3 region has 13 residues. Germline V CDR1 and CDR2: ENHRY, SYGVKD. V dropped 3 bases and J dropped 10 bases, with 12 bases sitting between them. The CDR3 coding sequence is TGTGCCATCAGTGAAGCGCTAGTTGTAAAACTGTTTTTT. Its protein product is CAISEALVVKLFF.

This clonotype was observed many times. The chain combines TRBV5-8 with TRBJ1-2, with D hard to call. Trimming removed 0 bases at V and 0 bases at J, with 6 bases between. The germline CDR1 and CDR2 sequences are SGHTS and YDEGEE. This CDR3 has 14 amino acids. The DNA of the CDR3 is TGTGCCAGCAGCTTGGCTACTTCTAACTATGGCTACACCTTC. Its protein product is CASSLATSNYGYTF.

The chain employs TRBV15 and TRBJ1-1; no definite D call. Germline-derived CDR1 and CDR2 are LNHNV and YYDKDF (reference sequence). The CDR3 sequence is 15 residues long. Deletions cut 0 bases from V and 2 bases from J, with 10 bases between. The CDR3 spells CATSRETAVNTEAFF. For the CDR3, the DNA is TGTGCCACCAGCAGAGAGACGGCAGTTAACACTGAAGCTTTCTTT.

This clonotype has ten or more counts. The chain employs TRBV15 and TRBJ2-7, with TRBD2 matching over 7 bases. The CDR3 runs 19 residues. The germline V gene has CDR1 LNHNV and CDR2 YYDKDF (reference sequence). V trimming: 0 bases; J trimming: 2 bases; junction bases outside the gene matches: 16. This CDR3 reads CATSRERDGETSHPYEQYF. DNA for the CDR3: TGTGCCACCAGCAGAGAAAGGGATGGCGAGACTAGCCACCCCTACGAGCAGTACTTC. Supplemented by reference TRBV15 and TRBJ2-7, the full variable domain reads DAMVIQNPRYQVTQFGKPVTLSCSQTLNHNVMYWYQQKSSQAPKLLFHYYDKDFNNEADTPDNFQSRRPNTSFCFLDIRSPGLGDTAMYLCATSRERDGETSHPYEQYFGPGTRLTVT.

The chain uses TRBV9 and TRBJ1-2; D gene unclear. Trimming shortened V by 1 base and J by 2 bases, and 12 bases separated the two germline ends. The CDR3 is 15 residues long. CDR1 SGDLS and CDR2 YYNGEE come from the germline V gene. The CDR3 DNA follows: TGTGCCAGCAGCGTACAGGAGGTTCCCAACTATGGCTACACCTTC. It codes for CASSVQEVPNYGYTF.

This clonotype was detected a few times. The rearrangement links TRBV2 to TRBJ1-2; 8 nucleotides line up with TRBD1. CDR1 SNHLY and CDR2 FYNNEI come from the germline V gene. The length of the CDR3 is 14 residues. Losses at the gene ends were 5 bases for V and 4 bases for J; bases not matched to a gene: 6. The CDR3, as DNA: TGTGCCAGCAGTTACCAGGGGGCCGTCTATGGCTACACCTTC. Translating it yields CASSYQGAVYGYTF.

V gene TRBV4-1 combines with J gene TRBJ2-5; D ambiguous. With 0 bases removed from V and 5 bases from J, the gap between germline ends came to 7 bases. The CDR3 loop spans 13 amino acids. Germline V lookup: CDR1 MGHRA, CDR2 YSYEKL. The CDR3: CASSQEAEETQYF. As DNA, the CDR3 is TGCGCCAGCAGCCAAGAGGCGGAGGAGACCCAGTACTTC.

Comment on this clonotype: As the CDR3 is not closed by the conserved phenylalanine or tryptophan, this likely results from a read error. The DNA is left out, because the CDR3 cannot be placed on it with certainty; the CDR3 is given as TCRdb lists it. The V call is TRBV19, the J call TRBJ1-6. The length of the CDR3 is 9 amino acids, counting both ends. Germline V CDR1 and CDR2: LNHDA, SQIVND (reference sequence). This chain's CDR3 is CASSISVHG.

This clonotype was recorded a few times. The V and J genes are TRBV19 and TRBJ1-5, with 9 bases matching TRBD1. V was clipped by 7 bases and J by 5 bases; unmatched bases: 6. CDR3 length: 14 amino acids. The germline V gene has CDR1 LNHDA and CDR2 SQIVND (reference sequence). The DNA of the CDR3 is TGTGCCAGTACCAAGGACAGGGGAGATCAGCCCCAGCATTTT. Amino acid sequence: CASTKDRGDQPQHF.

This clonotype has a count of ten or more. The rearrangement links TRBV10-2 to TRBJ2-5, with 13 bases aligning to TRBD2. The V segment lost 1 base and the J segment 5 bases; nucleotides outside the gene matches: 4. The CDR3 runs 16 residues. Germline V gives CDR1 WSHSY, CDR2 SAAADI. The CDR3 nucleotides read TGCGCCAGCAGTGAGTGGGGGACTAGCGGGACGGAGACCCAGTACTTC. Translation: CASSEWGTSGTETQYF.

The chain is built from TRBV20-1 and TRBJ1-2, with 10 bases aligning to TRBD1. Germline V lookup: CDR1 DFQATT, CDR2 SNEGSKA (reference sequence). V shed 3 bases and J 7 bases; nucleotides not matched to a gene: 8. The CDR3 is 14 residues long. The CDR3 DNA follows: TGCAGTGCTAGCCCGACAGGGGGCGCAGGTGGCTACACCTTC. Its protein is CSASPTGGAGGYTF.

The chain has TRBV19 and TRBJ2-2, with D possibly being TRBD1 or TRBD2 (5 bases each). This CDR3 region has 14 residues. CDR1 and CDR2 (germline): LNHDA, SQIVND (reference sequence). V lost 3 bases and J lost 7, with 12 bases in between. The CDR3 loop reads CASSMGPWGGELFF. In DNA, the CDR3 is TGTGCCAGTAGTATGGGACCCTGGGGCGGGGAGCTGTTTTTT.

The chain carries TRBV10-3 and TRBJ1-2; weak D call: TRBD1 (5 bases). The CDR3 has 13 amino acids. V lost 5 bases and J 4 bases, leaving 11 bases between the germline ends. Per germline, CDR1 ENHRY and CDR2 SYGVKD. CDR3 DNA sequence: TGTGCCATCAGTCTTGCAGGGTCCTATGGCTACACCTTC. This sequence encodes CAISLAGSYGYTF.

This chain links TRBV7-9 with TRBJ1-1; D perhaps matches TRBD1 (6 bases). The CDR3 is 12 residues long. The V end lost 1 base, the J end lost 13 bases, and 13 bases lay between the germline ends. Per germline, CDR1 SEHNR and CDR2 FQNEAQ (reference sequence). CDR3 nucleotide sequence: TGTGCCAGCAGCTTAGGAGGGGGGAAGGGTTTCTTT. It specifies CASSLGGGKGFF.